This T cell receptor beta chain was sequenced for a study of blood T cell repertoires in COVID-19. Overall study: The United States, Italy and Spain supplied acute and convalescent COVID-19 samples.

Participants came from about two dozen US areas, aged roughly 18 to 95 years. The ends were cut back, 7 bases at V and 6 bases at J, with 16 bases in the middle. The CDR3 is made up of 14 amino acids. Germline CDR1 is SGDLS and CDR2 is YYNGEE. TCRdb keeps only in-frame clones here, not all; method: immunoSEQ multiplex PCR. The sample holds some 270,000 clones; 85% to 90% are singletons and the top ten take over 3.5%. The sample was PBMCs or T cells enriched from blood (not recorded which). The sequence came from a woman in her twenties or thirties with acute COVID-19. This chain links TRBV9 with TRBJ2-2; possibly TRBD2 for D (6 bases). The CDR3 reads CASGPRGGPGELFF. The CDR3 DNA reads as TGTGCCAGCGGACCGCGGGGAGGTCCCGGGGAGCTGTTTTTT.